Following are 11 T cell receptor beta chains from one sample sequenced in a study of cytomegalovirus exposure and HLA in healthy donors. PCR amplification relied on 60 Vbeta primers (plus 13 Jbeta primers). TCRdb's copy holds only in-frame clones and misses some; the assay was immunoSEQ multiplex PCR. The sample has tens of thousands of clones, around 71% seen once. The specimen sequenced was PBMCs. The receptors originated from a man under 40 in good health and CMV-seronegative.

V is TRBV27 and J is TRBJ2-5; 8 bases agree with TRBD2. The DNA matches TRBJ2-7 better at its end, which makes the J call doubtful. CDR3 length: 14 amino acids. The germline CDR1 and CDR2 sequences are MNHEY and SMNVEV (reference sequence). CDR3 nucleotide sequence: TGTGCCAGCAGTTTGGGCCGGGAGGGCTACGAGCAGTACTTC. It yields the protein CASSLGREGYEQYF.

V is TRBV2 and J is TRBJ2-3; D remains ambiguous. Trimming removed 1 base from V and 2 bases from J, with 7 bases in between. This CDR3 is 14 amino acids long. The germline V gene has CDR1 SNHLY and CDR2 FYNNEI. CDR3 nucleotides: TGTGCCAGCAGTGAAGTAACTTTCACAGATACGCAGTATTTT. Protein sequence: CASSEVTFTDTQYF.

The chain uses TRBV9 and TRBJ2-3; 10 bases line up with TRBD2. Germline CDR1 is SGDLS and CDR2 is YYNGEE. The CDR3 length is 15 residues. Trimming cost V 1 base and J 2 bases; bases outside gene matches: 1. CDR3 coding DNA: TGTGCCAGCAGCGTAAGCGGGGGGGCCACAGATACGCAGTATTTT. It codes for CASSVSGGATDTQYF.

This clone was detected only a few times. The chain joins TRBV27 to TRBJ2-5; TRBD2 aligns across 15 bases. Per germline, CDR1 MNHEY and CDR2 SMNVEV (reference sequence). The CDR3 is made up of 16 amino acids. J was trimmed by 5 bases and V by 6 bases; bases with no gene match: 7. Written as DNA, the CDR3 is TGTGCCAGCAGCCAAGGACTAGCGGGGGGGCGGGAGACCCAGTACTTC. Amino acids: CASSQGLAGGRETQYF.

The gene calls are TRBV28 and TRBJ1-2, with D tentatively TRBD1 (5 bases). The CDR3 runs 15 residues. The V gene lost 2 bases and the J gene lost 0 bases, with 10 bases spanning the gap. The germline V gene has CDR1 MDHEN and CDR2 SYDVKM. CDR3 region: CASSLRGGSNYGYTF. CDR3 in DNA: TGTGCCAGCAGTTTACGCGGGGGGTCTAACTATGGCTACACCTTC.

The CDR3 here is CASSLGTGEENGYTF. CDR3 nucleotides: TGCGCCAGCAGCTTGGGAACAGGAGAGGAAAATGGCTACACCTTC. This rearrangement joins TRBV5-1 to TRBJ1-2, with D perhaps TRBD1 (5 bases). This CDR3 contains 15 residues. The V gene lost 0 bases and the J gene lost 6 bases, with 15 bases spanning the gap. Germline assignment: CDR1 SGHRS and CDR2 YFSETQ.

The chain has TRBV5-8 and TRBJ2-7; 8 bases match TRBD1. Germline V CDR1 and CDR2: SGHTS, YDEGEE. Losses at the gene ends were 4 bases for V and 3 bases for J; bases not matched to a gene: 12. The CDR3 loop spans 16 amino acids. The CDR3 region is CASSKPGGLNYYEQYF. In DNA form, the CDR3 reads TGTGCCAGCAGCAAGCCAGGGGGCCTGAACTACTACGAGCAGTACTTC.

This clone has only a few counts. The rearrangement joins TRBV5-1 to TRBJ1-2, with D unresolved. Germline V CDR1 and CDR2: SGHRS, YFSETQ. The CDR3 runs to 14 residues. Trimming took off 0 bases at V and 2 bases at J, with 8 bases between the two ends. CDR3 DNA sequence: TGCGCCAGCAGCTTGGCCACAGTGAACTATGGCTACACCTTC. Its translation is CASSLATVNYGYTF.

This clone was found a few times. The chain joins TRBV5-6 to TRBJ2-5, with 7 bases matching TRBD2. Trimming at V came to 6 bases and at J to 5 bases, leaving 7 bases not matched to a gene. This CDR3 is built from 13 residues. Germline V CDR1 and CDR2: SGHDT, YYEEEE. CDR3 sequence (DNA): TGTGCCAGCACCCCGACTAGCAGTGAGACCCAGTACTTC. Translating gives CASTPTSSETQYF.

This chain uses TRBV5-1 with TRBJ2-3; 12 nucleotides align to TRBD2. CDR3 length equals 19 residues. Per the germline V gene, CDR1 is SGHRS and CDR2 is YFSETQ. V lost 0 bases to trimming and J lost 2 bases; unmatched junction nucleotides: 10. The CDR3 sequence is CASSLALAGGPPSTDTQYF. In DNA form, the CDR3 reads TGCGCCAGCAGCTTGGCTCTAGCGGGAGGGCCCCCTTCCACAGATACGCAGTATTTT.

The J gene is TRBJ2-2, the V gene TRBV9; TRBD1 aligns across 9 bases. The V and J ends lost 4 bases and 5 bases, in that order; junction bases with no gene match: 6. Germline CDR1 SGDLS, CDR2 YYNGEE. This CDR3 is built from 15 residues. This CDR3 reads CASSPRTGDTGELFF. The CDR3 DNA follows: TGTGCCAGCAGCCCTCGGACAGGGGATACCGGGGAGCTGTTTTTT.